These 5 T cell receptor beta chains share one sample of origin, sequenced in a study of T cells in localized non-small cell lung cancer (dated by TCRdb to 2019 to 2021). The library was produced with the immunoSEQ multiplex PCR assay. Held by TCRdb, this immuneACCESS table contains in-frame sequences only and omits some clones. Under half of the omission traces to an unresolved V gene where checked; the cause of the rest is unknown. Within this sample are roughly 38,000 clones, with 70% to 90% of them counted one time only. The top ten clones comprise less than 6.5% of the sample. The source was peripheral blood mononuclear cells, collected before any cancer treatment. The receptors come from an older male donor with stage II lung adenocarcinoma.

The J gene is TRBJ1-2, the V gene TRBV5-5, with 10 bases lining up with TRBD1. From germline, CDR1 is SGHKS and CDR2 YYEKEE (reference sequence). J was trimmed by 4 bases and V by 4 bases; bases with no gene match: 19. CDR3 length: 19 amino acids. CDR3 in amino acids: CASSPLVTGGSSFLYGYTF. In nucleotides, the CDR3 is TGTGCCAGCAGCCCCCTTGTGACAGGGGGCTCCTCTTTCCTCTATGGCTACACCTTC.

This chain joins TRBV19 and TRBJ2-5; a possible D gene is TRBD1 (6 bases). Germline CDR1 reads LNHDA; CDR2 reads SQIVND (reference sequence). The CDR3 is made up of 13 amino acids. Trimming took 7 bases from V and 3 from J, leaving 12 bases between them. DNA for the CDR3: TGTGCCAGTAAACAACAGGGAAAAGAGACCCAGTACTTC. Its translation: CASKQQGKETQYF.

The rearrangement joins TRBV11-2 to TRBJ1-3, with D uncertain. The CDR3 contains 14 residues. Germline V gene sequence: CDR1 SGHAT, CDR2 FQNNGV. V gave up 5 bases and J gave up 0 bases, with 8 bases separating them. CDR3 DNA sequence: TGTGCCAGCAGCCCCGACATCTCTGGAAACACCATATATTTT. Protein sequence: CASSPDISGNTIYF.

V usage is TRBV27 and J usage is TRBJ1-2; possible D gene TRBD1, 5 bases. Germline-derived CDR1 and CDR2 are MNHEY and SMNVEV (reference sequence). This CDR3 region has 18 residues. Trimming removed 6 bases at V and 3 bases at J, with 26 bases between. Here the CDR3 DNA reads TGTGCCAGCAGGGCAACACACCCGGGACCCCGGATGGACTATGGCTACACCTTC. It encodes CASRATHPGPRMDYGYTF.

The chain recombines TRBV28 with TRBJ1-2; TRBD1 matches at 9 bases. The V and J ends lost 6 bases and 5 bases, in that order; junction bases with no gene match: 10. CDR1 and CDR2 (germline): MDHEN, SYDVKM. The CDR3 is made up of 15 amino acids. CDR3: CASSYQVTGGYGYTF. The CDR3 nucleotides are TGTGCCAGCAGCTATCAAGTGACAGGGGGTTATGGCTACACCTTC.